This TCR beta chain emerged from a study of vaccination effects on CD4 cells after COVID-19. Study as a whole: Sequencing in the ViraFEST assay came after antigen-specific CD4+ T cells had been expanded with viral peptide pools, which were used to stimulate PBMC.

General study findings and limits: The study, lacking early post-infection timepoints, had few convalescent patients.

Once cultured for nine to ten days, the cells underwent separation to obtain CD4+ T cells. Subjects were given two BNT162b2 or mRNA-1273 vaccine doses. Fresh IL-2-containing medium replaced half the medium on days 3 and 7. Here immunoSEQ multiplex PCR was the method, and the copy in TCRdb shows in-frame clones only, minus some. The sample has about 73,000 clones, roughly 73% seen once. A word on this clone: Its antigen is not identified.

This CDR3 is 14 amino acids long. The V end lost 1 base, the J end lost 6 bases, and 7 bases lay between the germline ends. Germline loops: CDR1 LGHNT, CDR2 FRNRAP. The J gene is TRBJ1-6, the V gene TRBV12-5; D is uncertain. The sequence came from a human donor who received a COVID-19 vaccine. The specimen was CD4+ T cells from PBMCs cultured without peptide, collected after COVID-19 vaccination. CDR3 loop: CASGLGPPNSPLHF. CDR3 nucleotides: TGTGCTAGTGGTTTGGGTCCCCCTAATTCACCCCTCCACTTT.